This T cell receptor (beta chain) was profiled in a study of lymphopenia after photon versus proton radiotherapy. Findings and limits, study-wide: After lymphocyte nadir, photon-treated repertoires showed oligoclonal expansion, especially CD8+ Temra. In patients who died, overall survival fell as post-nadir TCR diversity dropped more. Survival link was tested only in deceased patients; proton benefit remains a possibility.

The CDR3 totals 14 residues. Germline CDR1 is SGHAT and CDR2 is FQNNGV. V shed 8 bases and J shed 5 bases, with 18 bases lying between them. This clone was counted a single time. Its antigen is unknown. The repertoire was sequenced with immunoSEQ multiplex PCR; TCRdb's copy has only in-frame clones and lacks some. The repertoire consists of 65,000 to 85,000 clones, with just under 95% occurring once and the leading ten covering roughly 2.3%. The source was peripheral blood, collected from a patient treated with photon-based radiotherapy. The rearrangement uses TRBV11-2 and TRBJ1-2; D perhaps matches TRBD1 (5 bases). This receptor was taken from a woman in her forties with cholangiocarcinoma. The DNA for the CDR3 is TGTGCCAGCCAACCACAGGTTTCGGTTTATGGCTACACCTTC. Amino acids: CASQPQVSVYGYTF.